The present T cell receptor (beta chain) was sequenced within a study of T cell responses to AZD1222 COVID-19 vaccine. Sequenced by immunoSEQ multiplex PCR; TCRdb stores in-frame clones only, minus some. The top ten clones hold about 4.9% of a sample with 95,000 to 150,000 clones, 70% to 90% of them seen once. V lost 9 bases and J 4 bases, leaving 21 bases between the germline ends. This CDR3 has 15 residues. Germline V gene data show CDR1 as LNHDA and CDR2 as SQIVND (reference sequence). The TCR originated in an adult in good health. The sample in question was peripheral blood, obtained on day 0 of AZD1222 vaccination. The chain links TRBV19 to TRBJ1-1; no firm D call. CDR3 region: CASRNPQVGGTEAFF. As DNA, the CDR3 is TGTGCCAGCCGTAACCCGCAGGTGGGAGGCACTGAAGCTTTCTTT.